The clone carrying this T cell receptor (beta chain) was seen ten or more times. A 5'RACE template-switching step, the method used to make TCR cDNA, added a universal primer site and UMIs. Using its own MiXCR run on the 5' RACE reads, TCRdb lists one record per CDR3 protein. This sample has some 250,000 distinct CDR3 sequences; more than 3.5% occur once, and the top ten carry about a fifth. This sample is drawn from a study of T cells after yellow fever vaccination. Background on the study: Preparing low-cell-number fractions relied on SMART-Seq v4 Ultra Low Input.

From germline, CDR1 is SGHTA and CDR2 FQGTGA. CDR3 length: 15 amino acids. J gave up 8 bases and V 5 bases, and 15 bases lay outside the gene matches. This specimen was PBMCs, taken 15 days after the yellow fever booster vaccination. The sequence derives from a young man who received the YFV17D yellow fever vaccine. V and J are TRBV7-3 and TRBJ2-7; TRBD2 aligns across 7 bases. CDR3 DNA: TGTGCCAGCAGCCATTTCTCGGGACTAAGTGGCAAGCAGTACTTC. Amino acid sequence: CASSHFSGLSGKQYF. Variable domain in full (rest from reference TRBV7-3 and TRBJ2-7): GAGVSQTPSNKVTEKGKYVELRCDPISGHTALYWYRQSLGQGPEFLIYFQGTGAADDSGLPNDRFFAVRPEGSVSTLKIQRTERGDSAVYLCASSHFSGLSGKQYFGPGTRLTVT.